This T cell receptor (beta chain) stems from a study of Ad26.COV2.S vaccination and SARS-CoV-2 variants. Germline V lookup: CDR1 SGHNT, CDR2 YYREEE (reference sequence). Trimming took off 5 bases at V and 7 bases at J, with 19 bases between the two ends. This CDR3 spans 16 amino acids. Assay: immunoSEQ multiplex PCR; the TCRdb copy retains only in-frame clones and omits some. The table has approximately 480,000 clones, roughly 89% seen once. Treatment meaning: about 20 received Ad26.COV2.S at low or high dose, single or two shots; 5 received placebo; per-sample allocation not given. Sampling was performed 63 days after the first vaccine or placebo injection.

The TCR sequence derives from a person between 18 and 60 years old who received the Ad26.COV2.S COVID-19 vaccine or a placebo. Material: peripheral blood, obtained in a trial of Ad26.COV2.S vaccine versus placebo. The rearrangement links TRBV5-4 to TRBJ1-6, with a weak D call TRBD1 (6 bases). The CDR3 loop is CASSTGQRVSNSPLHF. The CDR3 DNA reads TGTGCCAGCAGTACAGGACAGCGCGTATCCAATTCACCCCTCCACTTT.